Shown below are 31 T cell receptor beta chains from a single sample sequenced in a study of identical twins. TCRdb ran MiXCR on the 5' RACE reads and lists one entry per CDR3 protein. In the table there are hundreds of thousands of distinct CDR3 sequences, roughly 18% of which are singletons. These data were also reused for a study on T cells expressing NK-cell markers.

Sequencing used PBMCs. These receptors all stem from a woman younger than 35 in good health.

This clonotype occurred a few times. The rearrangement uses TRBV20-1 and TRBJ2-2, with D uncertain. This CDR3 comprises 14 residues. Germline CDR1 and CDR2: DFQATT and SNEGSKA (reference sequence). Trimming shortened V by 2 bases and J by 6 bases, and 13 bases separated the two germline ends. The CDR3 DNA sequence: TGCAGTGCTAGATCCTCTCCAGTAGCCGGGGAGCTGTTTTTT. Protein sequence: CSARSSPVAGELFF.

This CDR3 reads CSALVAGKDYEQYF. The CDR3 nucleotides are TGCAGTGCTCTAGTAGCGGGAAAGGACTACGAGCAGTACTTC. The V and J genes are TRBV20-1 and TRBJ2-7; 8 bases line up with TRBD2. Germline trimming cut 5 bases from V and 3 bases from J; bases unmatched to any gene: 9. The CDR3 runs 14 residues. Germline V CDR1 and CDR2: DFQATT, SNEGSKA (reference sequence).

This clonotype was detected a few times. The gene calls are TRBV18 and TRBJ1-2; tentatively, D is TRBD1 (6 bases). The V gene's germline CDR1 is KGHSH and CDR2 LQKENI. The V end was cut by 6 bases, the J end by 0 bases, with 11 bases between. The CDR3 totals 14 residues. The CDR3 DNA sequence: TGTGCCAGCTCCGACAGGAACCCTAACTATGGCTACACCTTC. Encoded protein: CASSDRNPNYGYTF.

The V and J genes are TRBV12-3 or TRBV12-4 and TRBJ1-1; no definite D call. Trimming cost V 6 bases and J 5 bases, with 13 bases left between them. CDR3 length equals 13 residues. Here the CDR3 DNA reads TGTGCCAGCAGGGAAGTTGGCGGAACTGAAGCTTTCTTT. Its protein product is CASREVGGTEAFF.

The rearrangement uses TRBV9 and TRBJ2-5, with unresolved D. This CDR3 has 13 amino acids. Trimming pared 4 bases from V and 1 base from J, leaving 8 bases between. The germline V gene encodes CDR1 SGDLS and CDR2 YYNGEE. The CDR3 loop is CASSPHGQETQYF. The CDR3 nucleotides are TGTGCCAGCAGCCCCCACGGCCAAGAGACCCAGTACTTC. The variable domain in full, completed from reference TRBV9 and TRBJ2-5, reads DSGVTQTPKHLITATGQRVTLRCSPRSGDLSVYWYQQSLDQGLQFLIQYYNGEERAKGNILERFSAQQFPDLHSELNLSSLELGDSALYFCASSPHGQETQYFGPGTRLLVL.

There are a few counts of this clonotype. The chain uses TRBV5-5 and TRBJ2-3, with D unclear. Per germline, CDR1 SGHKS and CDR2 YYEKEE (reference sequence). Between the trimmed V and J ends, which lost 0 bases and 2 bases, there was a span of 13 bases. The CDR3 has 16 residues. The CDR3 sequence: CASSLGQVRSTDTQYF. The CDR3 nucleotides are TGTGCCAGCAGCTTGGGGCAGGTCCGTTCCACAGATACGCAGTATTTT.

This clonotype appeared a few times. The J gene is TRBJ2-5, the V gene TRBV7-2; D remains ambiguous. This CDR3 region has 13 residues. With 5 bases removed from V and 5 bases from J, the gap between germline ends came to 12 bases. Germline loops: CDR1 SGHTA, CDR2 FQGNSA. The CDR3 sequence: CASSPILRETQYF. CDR3 coding DNA: TGTGCCAGCAGCCCCATCCTTAGGGAGACCCAGTACTTC. Filled out from reference TRBV7-2 and TRBJ2-5, the complete variable domain reads GAGVSQSPSNKVTEKGKDVELRCDPISGHTALYWYRQSLGQGLEFLIYFQGNSAPDKSGLPSDRFSAERTGGSVSTLTIQRTQQEDSAVYLCASSPILRETQYFGPGTRLLVL.

In its sample, this clonotype was seen many times. This chain uses TRBV4-2 with TRBJ2-2, with a weak D call TRBD2 (5 bases). This CDR3 contains 20 residues. The germline V and J ends were trimmed by 3 bases and 1 base, with 24 bases remaining between them. Germline CDR1 and CDR2: LGHNA and YNFKEQ. CDR3 bases: TGTGCCAGCAGCCACCACCCCGGAAGTAGCGTTTCCTTGAACACCGGGGAGCTGTTTTTT. Translated: CASSHHPGSSVSLNTGELFF.

This sequence joins TRBV9 and TRBJ1-3; D remains ambiguous. The V gene's germline CDR1 is SGDLS and CDR2 YYNGEE. The CDR3 totals 16 residues. Trimming took 0 bases from V and 0 from J, leaving 10 bases between them. The CDR3 loop is CASSVGRVISGNTIYF. For the CDR3, the DNA is TGTGCCAGCAGCGTAGGTCGGGTTATCTCTGGAAACACCATATATTTT.

The V gene is TRBV3-1, the J gene TRBJ2-1; D is undetermined. V shed 3 bases and J shed 6 bases, with 9 bases lying between them. The CDR3 covers 13 residues. Per the germline V gene, CDR1 is LGHDT and CDR2 is YNNKEL (reference sequence). Here the CDR3 DNA reads TGTGCCAGCAGCCAGGCAGTAGGCAATGAGCAGTTCTTC. Translated: CASSQAVGNEQFF.

V is TRBV11-2 and J is TRBJ2-7; no definite D call. This CDR3 has 12 residues. V was pared by 4 bases and J by 3 bases, with 7 bases between. Germline values: CDR1 SGHAT, CDR2 FQNNGV. This CDR3 is CASSYRFYEQYF. Here the CDR3 DNA reads TGTGCCAGCAGCTACCGATTCTACGAGCAGTACTTC.

Only a few counts were recorded for this clonotype. V and J are TRBV6-5 and TRBJ2-1, with D perhaps TRBD1 (5 bases). Between the trimmed V and J ends, which lost 4 bases and 8 bases, there was a span of 18 bases. Germline V gene lookup returns CDR1 MNHEY and CDR2 SVGAGI. The CDR3 covers 15 residues. DNA for the CDR3: TGTGCCAGCAGTTCCTCGGACGCCGGCAGGGATGAGCAGTTCTTC. It specifies CASSSSDAGRDEQFF.

The chain couples TRBV20-1 to TRBJ2-1, with 9 bases fitting TRBD2. Germline loops: CDR1 DFQATT, CDR2 SNEGSKA (reference sequence). The CDR3 spans 13 residues. After removal of 5 bases from V and 7 bases from J, the junction contained 6 bases not matched to a gene. The CDR3 protein is CSASSGVVNEQFF. CDR3 coding DNA: TGCAGTGCTTCTAGCGGGGTGGTAAATGAGCAGTTCTTC.

This clonotype was observed many times. The chain employs TRBV7-2 and TRBJ2-5, with 12 bases lining up with TRBD2. V lost 5 bases to trimming and J lost 6 bases; unmatched junction nucleotides: 4. Germline V CDR1 and CDR2: SGHTA, FQGNSA. CDR3 length: 14 amino acids. DNA of the CDR3: TGTGCCAGCAGCACTAGCGGGGGGTTGAAGACCCAGTACTTC. It specifies CASSTSGGLKTQYF.

This clonotype was observed many times. The chain joins TRBV12-3 or TRBV12-4 to TRBJ1-1, with 7 bases that match TRBD1. V dropped 5 bases and J dropped 7; count of bases not matched to a gene: 7. The CDR3 has 13 amino acids. CDR3 sequence reads: CASSTRDRLEAFF. The CDR3 DNA sequence: TGTGCCAGCAGTACCCGGGACAGACTTGAAGCTTTCTTT.

This clonotype has a handful of counts. A junction end diverges from the germline sequence, so it may reflect a read error. The chain has TRBV6-1 and TRBJ2-7; TRBD1 might be the D (6 bases). The germline gives CDR1 MNHNS, CDR2 SASEGT. The CDR3 has 15 amino acids. The CDR3 DNA sequence: TGTGCCAGCAGTAGAGACAGGATCCAGTCCTCCGAGCAGTACTTC. This gives the protein CASSRDRIQSSEQYF.

In this sample, this clonotype turned up a few times. The chain joins TRBV4-2 to TRBJ2-5; 7 bases are shared with TRBD1. CDR1 is LGHNA, CDR2 YNFKEQ, per germline. The CDR3 contains 17 residues. V lost 0 bases and J lost 4; bases outside the gene matches: 11. The CDR3 DNA follows: TGTGCCAGCAGCCAAGAGGGCCGTAAGGGGGCCCGAGAGACCCAGTACTTC. It yields the protein CASSQEGRKGARETQYF.

This clonotype was observed at least ten times. This rearrangement joins TRBV3-1 to TRBJ2-7; 7 bases fit TRBD1. J was trimmed by 0 bases and V by 5 bases; bases with no gene match: 4. CDR1 LGHDT and CDR2 YNNKEL come from the germline V gene (reference sequence). The CDR3 is made up of 14 amino acids. In DNA, the CDR3 is TGTGCCAGCAGCGCAGACAGGGTCTCCTACGAGCAGTACTTC. It translates to CASSADRVSYEQYF.

This chain links TRBV5-1 with TRBJ2-3; 12 positions match TRBD2. The CDR3 covers 16 residues. Germline CDR1 and CDR2: SGHRS and YFSETQ. J lost 7 bases, V lost 3 bases, and 9 bases had no gene match. The CDR3 loop reads CASSSGLAGPGNTQYF. The CDR3 nucleotides are TGCGCCAGCAGCTCGGGACTAGCGGGTCCCGGAAATACGCAGTATTTT.

This clonotype occurred a few times. This chain connects TRBV7-9 to TRBJ2-7; possible D gene TRBD1, 6 bases. The ends were cut back, 3 bases at V and 3 bases at J, with 15 bases in the middle. This CDR3 has 15 amino acids. Germline loops: CDR1 SEHNR, CDR2 FQNEAQ (reference sequence). Here the CDR3 reads CASSLERGTNYEQYF. For the CDR3, the DNA is TGTGCCAGCAGCTTGGAAAGGGGGACAAACTACGAGCAGTACTTC. Full variable domain (remainder filled in from reference TRBV7-9 and TRBJ2-7): DTGVSQNPRHKITKRGQNVTFRCDPISEHNRLYWYRQTLGQGPEFLTYFQNEAQLEKSRLLSDRFSAERPKGSFSTLEIQRTEQGDSAMYLCASSLERGTNYEQYFGPGTRLTVT.

This clonotype was detected only a few times. V usage is TRBV5-6 and J usage is TRBJ2-4; D is uncertain. Per the germline V gene, CDR1 is SGHDT and CDR2 is YYEEEE. Trimming stripped 0 bases from V and 0 bases from J, with 13 bases between. CDR3 length: 17 amino acids. The CDR3 sequence is CASSLGTHVLAKNIQYF. The CDR3 DNA reads TGTGCCAGCAGCTTGGGGACCCACGTCCTAGCCAAAAACATTCAGTACTTC.

A few counts support this clonotype. The rearrangement links TRBV10-1 to TRBJ2-1; 13 bases line up with TRBD2. This CDR3 has 15 amino acids. Germline V gene sequence: CDR1 WNHNN, CDR2 SYGVQD (reference sequence). The V segment lost 4 bases and the J segment 5 bases; nucleotides outside the gene matches: 2. In DNA form, the CDR3 reads TGCGCCAGCAGTGGTGGGACTAGCGGGGACAATGAGCAGTTCTTC. It specifies CASSGGTSGDNEQFF.

This clonotype has more than one count but fewer than ten. V is TRBV20-1 and J is TRBJ2-3; D is possibly TRBD2 (5 bases). Germline-derived CDR1 and CDR2 are DFQATT and SNEGSKA (reference sequence). V was clipped by 8 bases and J by 4 bases, with 10 bases between them. The CDR3 length is 11 residues. The CDR3 spells CSPVGADTQYF. The CDR3 DNA is TGCAGTCCAGTCGGGGCAGATACGCAGTATTTT.

This clonotype was recorded at least ten times. The chain uses TRBV12-5 and TRBJ1-6, with D tentatively TRBD1 (6 bases). Germline V lookup: CDR1 LGHNT, CDR2 FRNRAP. The CDR3 sequence is 13 residues long. The germline V and J ends were trimmed by 1 base and 9 bases, with 7 bases remaining between them. CDR3 bases: TGTGCTAGTGGTTTGGAACAGGGTTCACCCCTCCACTTT. Translated: CASGLEQGSPLHF.

This clonotype appeared a few times. This chain links TRBV20-1 with TRBJ2-5; TRBD2 matches at 12 bases. Unmatched junction bases numbered 16, after V lost 4 bases and J lost 1 base. Germline V gene lookup returns CDR1 DFQATT and CDR2 SNEGSKA (reference sequence). The CDR3 runs 19 residues. CDR3 amino acids: CSATALGASGGAPQETQYF. CDR3 bases: TGCAGTGCTACCGCCCTTGGGGCTAGCGGGGGGGCCCCCCAAGAGACCCAGTACTTC.

The chain links TRBV30 to TRBJ2-4, with 11 bases lining up with TRBD2. The CDR3 consists of 17 residues. V trimming: 4 bases; J trimming: 4 bases; junction bases outside the gene matches: 12. CDR1 is GTSNPN and CDR2 is SVGIG in the germline V gene (reference sequence). The CDR3 reads CAWTHATSGRVKNIQYF. CDR3 DNA: TGTGCCTGGACGCACGCAACTAGCGGGAGAGTGAAAAACATTCAGTACTTC.

This clonotype was detected only a few times. The chain is built from TRBV12-3 or TRBV12-4 and TRBJ2-5, with D possibly TRBD1 on 8 matching bases. V shed 10 bases and J shed 3 bases, with 33 bases lying between them. This CDR3 is built from 19 residues. The CDR3 region has the DNA TGTGCCATCAGACCAGGGTGGGGACAGGCTAGCGGAGCTAAAGAGACCCAGTACTTC. Amino acids: CAIRPGWGQASGAKETQYF.

This clonotype was detected a few times. V and J are TRBV20-1 and TRBJ1-1; 7 positions match TRBD1. This CDR3 has 14 residues. Germline assignment: CDR1 DFQATT and CDR2 SNEGSKA (reference sequence). Losses at the gene ends were 3 bases for V and 0 bases for J; bases not matched to a gene: 4. The chain's CDR3 is CSARGDRVNTEAFF. Here the CDR3 DNA reads TGCAGTGCTAGGGGAGACAGGGTGAACACTGAAGCTTTCTTT.

The rearrangement uses TRBV5-1 and TRBJ1-1, with D unclear. Trimming removed 1 base at V and 3 bases at J, with 13 bases between. CDR1 is SGHRS and CDR2 is YFSETQ in the germline V gene. This CDR3 comprises 15 residues. Here the CDR3 reads CASSLSPGGDTEAFF. The CDR3, as DNA: TGCGCCAGCAGCTTGAGTCCGGGAGGTGACACTGAAGCTTTCTTT.

J is TRBJ1-6 and V is TRBV10-1, with TRBD1 identical over 9 bases. V lost 6 bases to trimming and J lost 10 bases; unmatched junction nucleotides: 7. The CDR3 runs to 14 residues. Germline-derived CDR1 and CDR2 are WNHNN and SYGVQD (reference sequence). CDR3 DNA sequence: TGCGCCAGCAGCCCCGGGACAGGGAGCTCACCCCTCCACTTT. Protein sequence: CASSPGTGSSPLHF.

This clonotype has ten or more counts. The rearrangement joins TRBV12-3 or TRBV12-4 to TRBJ2-5; D call uncertain. The ends were cut back, 4 bases at V and 2 bases at J, with 8 bases in the middle. The CDR3 covers 13 residues. CDR3: CASSSDLQETQYF. Written as DNA, the CDR3 is TGTGCCAGCAGTTCCGACCTTCAAGAGACCCAGTACTTC.